These 27 T cell receptor delta chains came from one sample sequenced in a study of Vδ1+ human thymocytes. Antigen specificity for these receptors is unknown. Whole-study results and caveats: In the thymus, TRG and TRD repertoires looked highly polyclonal with Gaussian CDR3 lengths.

Sequences come from RNA converted to cDNA by reverse transcription. CDR3 amplicons came from multiplex PCR with pooled V-gene forward and constant-region reverse primers. TCRdb made new clone calls on the multiplex PCR reads using CATT. Of about 58,000 delta-chain clones listed, roughly 16% were seen once; the top ten hold 0.3% to 0.45%. The sample comprised Vdelta1+ gamma-delta thymocytes from the thymus. Subset specified: FACS-sorted CD3+ TCRalphabeta- TCRVdelta1+ TCRVdelta2- thymocytes. The origin of the receptors is a girl in the first two years of life who had congenital heart surgery.

This chain links TRDV1 with TRDJ1; 9 nucleotides match TRDD3. CDR3 length: 27 residues. V lost 4 bases to trimming and J lost 0 bases; unmatched junction nucleotides: 39. Germline assignment: CDR1 TSWWSYY and CDR2 QGS. Written as DNA, the CDR3 is TGTGCTCTTGGGGCCACCTTCCGGGTCGAATACTGGGGGAGCCAGCCGTCATCGGGCCTTTACACCGATAAACTCATCTTT. Residues: CALGATFRVEYWGSQPSSGLYTDKLIF.

The table lists this clone with a few counts. The rearrangement links TRDV1 to TRDJ1, with 7 bases matching TRDD3. The germline V gene has CDR1 TSWWSYY and CDR2 QGS. The CDR3 runs 18 residues. V gave up 0 bases and J gave up 0 bases; unmatched junction bases: 10. The CDR3 sequence: CALGELGPRTGDTDKLIF. The CDR3 DNA sequence: TGTGCTCTTGGGGAACTAGGACCTCGTACTGGGGACACCGATAAACTCATCTTT.

The chain carries TRDV1 and TRDJ1; D remains ambiguous. The CDR3 is 15 amino acids. Germline CDR1 and CDR2: TSWWSYY and QGS. Trimming shortened V by 2 bases and J by 3 bases, and 13 bases separated the two germline ends. CDR3 sequence: CALGEGCEKADKLIF. DNA of the CDR3: TGTGCTCTTGGGGAAGGATGTGAAAAGGCCGATAAACTCATCTTT.

The J gene is TRDJ1, the V gene TRDV1, with 9 bases identical to TRDD3. The length of the CDR3 is 17 residues. The junction had 9 bases not matched to a gene; V was cut back by 3 bases and J by 1 base. Germline CDR1 reads TSWWSYY; CDR2 reads QGS. The CDR3 region has the DNA TGTGCTCTTGGGGAGGGGATACGCTACGTAATCACCGATAAACTCATCTTT. It specifies CALGEGIRYVITDKLIF.

A remark on this clone: A much more abundant neighbour one base away suggests this may be a read error. The chain employs TRDV2 and TRDJ1, with 9 bases lining up with TRDD3. Per germline, CDR1 GEAIGNYY and CDR2 EKD. Trimming removed 4 bases from V and 1 base from J; junction bases left unmatched: 9. This CDR3 spans 16 amino acids. The CDR3 DNA is TGTGCCTGTGAATCCCTGGGGGATTGTAGCACCGATAAACTCATCTTT. Translation: CACESLGDCSTDKLIF.

The chain carries TRDV1 and TRDJ1, with 11 nucleotides matching TRDD3. V lost 0 bases to trimming and J lost 10 bases; unmatched junction nucleotides: 19. The length of the CDR3 is 19 residues. The germline CDR1 and CDR2 sequences are TSWWSYY and QGS. The CDR3 DNA sequence: TGTGCTCTTGGGGAACTGCCCTATCTGGGGGATACCGGCAGATGGGGACTCATCTTT. This sequence encodes CALGELPYLGDTGRWGLIF.

This clone was detected a few times. The chain joins TRDV1 to TRDJ1, with D perhaps matching TRDD3 (6 bases). The CDR3 covers 16 residues. Trimming stripped 4 bases from V and 0 bases from J, with 15 bases between. Looked up from germline, CDR1 is TSWWSYY and CDR2 is QGS. CDR3 sequence: CALGGTGSSHTDKLIF. CDR3 coding DNA: TGTGCTCTTGGGGGGACTGGGTCCTCCCACACCGATAAACTCATCTTT.

This clone was seen only a few times. The chain recombines TRDV1 with TRDJ1, with 11 bases fitting TRDD3. In germline, CDR1 is TSWWSYY, CDR2 QGS. The CDR3 consists of 22 residues. V lost 2 bases, J lost 0 bases, and 20 bases stayed unmatched. The CDR3 is CALGEYQTLGGYGAGYTDKLIF. CDR3 nucleotide sequence: TGTGCTCTTGGGGAATACCAGACACTTGGGGGATACGGGGCGGGGTACACCGATAAACTCATCTTT.

The sample holds a few counts of this clone. The chain is built from TRDV1 and TRDJ1; the D gene is possibly TRDD3 (6 bases). This CDR3 comprises 17 residues. V lost 5 bases and J lost 0, with 19 bases in between. The V gene's germline CDR1 is TSWWSYY and CDR2 QGS. Here the CDR3 reads CALGNPGAGDHTDKLIF. CDR3 nucleotide sequence: TGTGCTCTTGGGAACCCCGGGGCTGGGGACCACACCGATAAACTCATCTTT.

The chain is built from TRDV1 and TRDJ1; 13 bases agree with TRDD3. The J segment lost 0 bases and the V segment lost 0 bases, leaving 25 bases of the junction unmatched. Per germline, CDR1 TSWWSYY and CDR2 QGS. The CDR3 has 25 residues. The CDR3 sequence is CALGELARLPYWGIRDEPYTDKLIF. The CDR3 nucleotides are TGTGCTCTTGGGGAACTCGCTCGCCTACCCTACTGGGGGATACGCGACGAACCGTACACCGATAAACTCATCTTT.

This clone was recorded at least ten times. Other DNA sequences in this sample translate to the same CDR3. The chain carries TRDV2 and TRDJ1; 8 bases map to TRDD3. Trimming took 0 bases from V and 0 from J; bases not matched to a gene: 11. From germline, CDR1 is GEAIGNYY and CDR2 EKD. This CDR3 is built from 18 residues. The CDR3: CACDTRDTGNTYTDKLIF. CDR3 in DNA: TGTGCCTGTGACACCAGGGATACGGGGAATACGTACACCGATAAACTCATCTTT.

The genes are TRDV1 and TRDJ1; D may be TRDD3 (6 bases). Germline assignment: CDR1 TSWWSYY and CDR2 QGS. V was trimmed by 6 bases and J by 3 bases, leaving 17 bases between them. This CDR3 comprises 15 residues. The CDR3 coding sequence is TGTGCTCTTGGACGTAGGGGGAGGGATTCCGATAAACTCATCTTT. Protein sequence: CALGRRGRDSDKLIF.

On this clone: Other DNA variants within this sample encode the same CDR3. The chain carries TRDV1 and TRDJ1; the match to TRDD2 covers 7 bases. CDR1 and CDR2 from the germline V gene are TSWWSYY and QGS. CDR3 size: 18 residues. The V and J ends lost 7 bases and 1 base, in that order; junction bases with no gene match: 18. This CDR3 reads CALVPIPTPWACTDKLIF. CDR3 nucleotides: TGTGCTCTTGTACCTATTCCTACTCCCTGGGCCTGCACCGATAAACTCATCTTT.

The chain recombines TRDV1 with TRDJ1; 11 bases line up with TRDD3. The V and J ends lost 5 bases and 5 bases, in that order; junction bases with no gene match: 16. The CDR3 runs to 18 residues. CDR1 TSWWSYY and CDR2 QGS come from the germline V gene. This CDR3 is CALGPPPQGGGYADKLIF. The CDR3 region has the DNA TGTGCTCTTGGGCCCCCGCCGCAGGGTGGGGGATACGCGGATAAACTCATCTTT.

The chain combines TRDV1 with TRDJ1; D may be TRDD3 (8 bases). There are 19 residues in the CDR3. Germline assignment: CDR1 TSWWSYY and CDR2 QGS. Trimming cost V 3 bases and J 0 bases, with 23 bases left between them. In DNA form, the CDR3 reads TGTGCTCTTGGGGATCCATTCCTACTGGGGATACCGTACACCGATAAACTCATCTTT. Its protein is CALGDPFLLGIPYTDKLIF.

This clone turned up a few times. V and J are TRDV1 and TRDJ1; 9 positions agree with TRDD3. Germline loops: CDR1 TSWWSYY, CDR2 QGS. The CDR3 is 21 residues long. The V and J ends lost 0 bases and 5 bases, in that order; junction bases with no gene match: 22. CDR3 bases: TGTGCTCTTGGGGAACTTACCTACTGGCCTTCCGGTTACTGGGGGACTGATAAACTCATCTTT. Amino acid sequence: CALGELTYWPSGYWGTDKLIF.

A few counts support this clone. This chain uses TRDV1 with TRDJ1; 11 bases fit TRDD3. Germline CDR1 and CDR2: TSWWSYY and QGS. V trimming: 5 bases; J trimming: 4 bases; junction bases outside the gene matches: 27. This CDR3 is built from 22 residues. The chain's CDR3 is CALGTPSANTVLGDKVGDKLIF. The CDR3 coding sequence is TGTGCTCTTGGGACCCCTTCCGCCAATACCGTACTGGGGGATAAGGTAGGCGATAAACTCATCTTT.

This clone was counted between two and nine times. The chain recombines TRDV1 with TRDJ1; the D gene could be TRDD2 or TRDD3 (7 bases each). The V end was cut by 4 bases, the J end by 0 bases, with 42 bases between. The CDR3 contains 25 residues. Germline values: CDR1 TSWWSYY, CDR2 QGS. CDR3 coding DNA: TGTGCTCTTGGGGGTTTTTCCTACCTACGTCCCTCCGTACTGGGGATTAAACTGTACACCGATAAACTCATCTTT. This encodes CALGGFSYLRPSVLGIKLYTDKLIF.

This clone was seen a few times. J is TRDJ1 and V is TRDV1; 10 nucleotides agree with TRDD3. Germline-derived CDR1 and CDR2 are TSWWSYY and QGS. V lost 1 base to trimming and J lost 5 bases; unmatched junction nucleotides: 22. This CDR3 is built from 21 residues. The CDR3 DNA reads TGTGCTCTTGGGGAACCTTCCTCCCGAGGGGAGTGGGGGATACTACCGGATAAACTCATCTTT. This gives the protein CALGEPSSRGEWGILPDKLIF.

This clone was seen more than once but under ten times. The chain uses TRDV1 and TRDJ1; TRDD3 matches 13 bases. Germline trimming cut 2 bases from V and 5 bases from J; bases unmatched to any gene: 17. The CDR3 is made up of 20 amino acids. CDR1 and CDR2 (germline): TSWWSYY, QGS. CDR3 DNA sequence: TGTGCTCTTGGGGAAGGGAGGAACTGGGGGATACGCGATACATCGGATAAACTCATCTTT. It yields the protein CALGEGRNWGIRDTSDKLIF.

This clone came up a few times. V usage is TRDV1 and J usage is TRDJ1, with 13 positions matching TRDD3. CDR1 and CDR2 (germline): TSWWSYY, QGS. The CDR3 spans 24 residues. Trimming at V came to 2 bases and at J to 7 bases, leaving 31 bases not matched to a gene. The CDR3 spells CALGENSRVGSNPLTGGYAGKLIF. In DNA, the CDR3 is TGTGCTCTTGGGGAAAACTCCCGGGTTGGGAGTAACCCTCTTACTGGGGGATACGCAGGTAAACTCATCTTT.

This clone appeared a single time. A read error is possible here, since a much larger clone lies one base away. This chain links TRDV2 with TRDJ1; 12 positions match TRDD3. This CDR3 is built from 16 residues. Per germline, CDR1 GEAIGNYY and CDR2 EKD. The V segment lost 4 bases and the J segment 0 bases; nucleotides outside the gene matches: 5. CDR3 in DNA: TGTGCCTGTGATAATGCTGGGGGATACGACACCGATAAACTCATCTTT. Protein: CACDNAGGYDTDKLIF.

The V call is TRDV1, the J call TRDJ1; 10 bases agree with TRDD3. This CDR3 is 16 amino acids long. V lost 6 bases and J lost 2; bases outside the gene matches: 9. The germline V gene encodes CDR1 TSWWSYY and CDR2 QGS. This chain's CDR3 is CALGPLILGDTDKLIF. The CDR3 DNA follows: TGTGCTCTTGGTCCTCTTATACTGGGGGATACCGATAAACTCATCTTT.

In its sample, this clone was seen a few times. This chain connects TRDV1 to TRDJ1; D may correspond to TRDD2 or TRDD3 (6 bases each). V was trimmed by 4 bases and J by 0 bases, leaving 33 bases between them. Per germline, CDR1 TSWWSYY and CDR2 QGS. This CDR3 comprises 22 residues. The CDR3 loop is CALGATALPGGGPSPYTDKLIF. Here the CDR3 DNA reads TGTGCTCTTGGGGCCACTGCCCTCCCCGGGGGGGGACCTTCCCCGTACACCGATAAACTCATCTTT.

This clone has more than one count but fewer than ten. The chain recombines TRDV1 with TRDJ1; 12 nucleotides align to TRDD3. Per the germline V gene, CDR1 is TSWWSYY and CDR2 is QGS. This CDR3 spans 20 amino acids. J was trimmed by 0 bases and V by 2 bases; bases with no gene match: 13. DNA for the CDR3: TGTGCTCTTGGGGAATGTTACCGTACTGGGGGATACTGGTACACCGATAAACTCATCTTT. The encoded protein is CALGECYRTGGYWYTDKLIF.

Remarks on this clone: A much larger clone is a single base away; this may be a read error. Other DNA sequences from this sample encode an identical CDR3 as well. V is TRAV29/DV5 and J is TRDJ2; the match to TRDD3 covers 13 bases. CDR1 and CDR2 (germline): NSMFDY, ISSIKDK. This CDR3 region has 21 residues. The CDR3 DNA sequence: TGTGCCGCAAGCTCCCAGTTCTGGTACTGGGGGATACGCAAAGAAACAGCACAACTCTTCTTT. It specifies CAASSQFWYWGIRKETAQLFF.

In this sample, this clone turned up a few times. The chain couples TRDV1 to TRDJ1; D is ambiguous. The CDR3 runs to 13 residues. Germline V lookup: CDR1 TSWWSYY, CDR2 QGS. Trimming left V 0 bases short and J 6 bases short, with 8 bases between. The CDR3 bases are TGTGCTCTTGGGGAACTAGTTTTGCATAAACTCATCTTT. Its protein product is CALGELVLHKLIF.